This is a list of T cell receptor beta chains from one sample in a study of T cell responses to AZD1222 COVID-19 vaccine. Some clones are missing from TCRdb's copy, which holds only in-frame ones; the method was immunoSEQ multiplex PCR. Its table records about 140,000 clones. The sequenced material came from peripheral blood. The origin of the receptors is an adult in good health. The CDR3 runs from the conserved cysteine through the conserved F or W. D genes are given only for firm matches.

len: 12; v_gene: TRBV6-5; d_gene: .; j_gene: TRBJ1-2; CDR3nt: TGTGCCAGCAGCAAGGGAAACTATGGCTACACCTTC; CDR3aa: CASSKGNYGYTF
len: 13; v_gene: TRBV11-1; d_gene: .; j_gene: TRBJ2-7; CDR3nt: TGTGCCAGCAGCTTAGAGCTTACCTACGAGCAGTACTTC; CDR3aa: CASSLELTYEQYF
len: 15; v_gene: TRBV21-1; d_gene: .; j_gene: TRBJ1-5; CDR3nt: TGTGCCAGCAGCAAAGGAAAGGGGAGGCATCAGCCCCAGCATTTT; CDR3aa: CASSKGKGRHQPQHF
len: 12; v_gene: TRBV10-2; d_gene: .; j_gene: TRBJ1-4; CDR3nt: TGCGCCAGCAGTGAAAACTCTCCAAAACTGTTTTTT; CDR3aa: CASSENSPKLFF
len: 15; v_gene: TRBV6-6; d_gene: TRBD2; j_gene: TRBJ2-7; CDR3nt: TGTGCCAGCAGTTCTCCTCGGGGAGGGTCCTACGAGCAGTACTTC; CDR3aa: CASSSPRGGSYEQYF
len: 17; v_gene: TRBV2; d_gene: TRBD2; j_gene: TRBJ2-5; CDR3nt: TGTGCCAGCAGTGAATTTGAGCGGGGGCCTCTCCAAGAGACCCAGTACTTC; CDR3aa: CASSEFERGPLQETQYF
len: 11; v_gene: TRBV18; d_gene: .; j_gene: TRBJ2-7; CDR3nt: TGTGCCAGCTCGGACACGTACGAGCAGTACTTC; CDR3aa: CASSDTYEQYF
len: 15; v_gene: TRBV15; d_gene: TRBD1; j_gene: TRBJ1-2; CDR3nt: TGTGCCACCAGCAGAGATGGGGGGACAGGGTCCGGCTACACCTTC; CDR3aa: CATSRDGGTGSGYTF
len: 18; v_gene: TRBV9; d_gene: .; j_gene: TRBJ1-3; CDR3nt: TGTGCCAGCAGCGGAAGGGCAGCAAGGGGCCTCGAGGGAAACACCATATATTTT; CDR3aa: CASSGRAARGLEGNTIYF
len: 13; v_gene: TRBV19; d_gene: .; j_gene: TRBJ1-2; CDR3nt: TGTGCCAGTAGTAGAGGACGAGAGGCCGGCTACACCTTC; CDR3aa: CASSRGREAGYTF
len: 14; v_gene: TRBV5-4; d_gene: TRBD1; j_gene: TRBJ2-5; CDR3nt: TGTGCCAGCAGCCCGGACAGGGGATGGGAGACCCAGTACTTC; CDR3aa: CASSPDRGWETQYF
len: 16; v_gene: TRBV18; d_gene: .; j_gene: TRBJ2-2; CDR3nt: TGTGCCAGCTCACCACAGGGCAGGGTGAACTCCGGGGAGCTGTTTTTT; CDR3aa: CASSPQGRVNSGELFF
len: 13; v_gene: TRBV5-1; d_gene: .; j_gene: TRBJ1-1; CDR3nt: TGCGCCAGCAGGGTTTTAGGTGGCACTGAAGCTTTCTTT; CDR3aa: CASRVLGGTEAFF
len: 16; v_gene: TRBV5-4; d_gene: .; j_gene: TRBJ1-3; CDR3nt: TGTGCCAGCAGCCTGAGTAGTGGGACGCAAGGAAACACCATATATTTT; CDR3aa: CASSLSSGTQGNTIYF
len: 15; v_gene: TRBV7-7; d_gene: TRBD1; j_gene: TRBJ2-2; CDR3nt: TGTGCCAGCAGCTCGCGACAGGGCGTCACCGGGGAGCTGTTTTTT; CDR3aa: CASSSRQGVTGELFF
len: 16; v_gene: TRBV12-2; d_gene: .; j_gene: TRBJ2-7; CDR3nt: TGTGCAAGTCGCCTCTTGGGAGGTGGGAACTCCTACGAGCAGTACTTC; CDR3aa: CASRLLGGGNSYEQYF
len: 11; v_gene: TRBV18; d_gene: .; j_gene: TRBJ1-1; CDR3nt: TGTGCCAGCTCACCGCTACAGGGAGCTTTCTTT; CDR3aa: CASSPLQGAFF
len: 16; v_gene: TRBV6-1; d_gene: .; j_gene: TRBJ2-1; CDR3nt: TGTGCCAGCACTGACGCCGGGGGGCCCCGTCTCGCTGAGCAGTTCTTC; CDR3aa: CASTDAGGPRLAEQFF
len: 13; v_gene: TRBV5-6; d_gene: .; j_gene: TRBJ2-5; CDR3nt: TGTGCCAGCAGCTTTCCGGTTGGGGAGACCCAGTACTTC; CDR3aa: CASSFPVGETQYF
len: 17; v_gene: TRBV5-3; d_gene: .; j_gene: TRBJ1-6; CDR3nt: TGTGCCAGAAGCTTGGTCTCCCAGAGCTCCTATAATTCACCCCTCCACTTT; CDR3aa: CARSLVSQSSYNSPLHF
len: 14; v_gene: TRBV19; d_gene: TRBD1; j_gene: TRBJ1-2; CDR3nt: TGTGCCAGTAGTATAGGGACAGGGATCTATGGCTACACCTTC; CDR3aa: CASSIGTGIYGYTF
len: 15; v_gene: TRBV5-5; d_gene: .; j_gene: TRBJ1-5; CDR3nt: TGTGCCAGCAGCTTGTCAATGTATAGCAATCAGCCCCAGCATTTT; CDR3aa: CASSLSMYSNQPQHF
len: 15; v_gene: TRBV18; d_gene: .; j_gene: TRBJ2-7; CDR3nt: TGTGCCAGCTCCTCCGGGGGGACAGACTCCCACGAGCAGTACTTC; CDR3aa: CASSSGGTDSHEQYF
len: 13; v_gene: TRBV12-3/TRBV12-4; d_gene: .; j_gene: TRBJ1-5; CDR3nt: TGTGCCAGCAGCTCTCTATTGCTCCAGCCCCAGCATTTT; CDR3aa: CASSSLLLQPQHF
len: 15; v_gene: TRBV7-2; d_gene: .; j_gene: TRBJ2-7; CDR3nt: TGTGCCAGCAGCTCCCAAGGGGCGGGCTCCTACGAGCAGTACTTC; CDR3aa: CASSSQGAGSYEQYF
len: 16; v_gene: TRBV6-1; d_gene: TRBD1; j_gene: TRBJ1-4; CDR3nt: TGTGCCAGCAGTGAGCCCCGACAGGGACCTAATGAAAAACTGTTTTTT; CDR3aa: CASSEPRQGPNEKLFF
len: 15; v_gene: TRBV7-6; d_gene: .; j_gene: TRBJ1-1; CDR3nt: TGTGCCAGCAGCTCCCGGGCGGGGGGGAACACTGAAGCTTTCTTT; CDR3aa: CASSSRAGGNTEAFF
len: 14; v_gene: TRBV29-1; d_gene: .; j_gene: TRBJ1-1; CDR3nt: TGCAGCGTCGGGGGGGGCAGCCTGAACACTGAAGCTTTCTTT; CDR3aa: CSVGGGSLNTEAFF
len: 16; v_gene: TRBV5-4; d_gene: TRBD1; j_gene: TRBJ2-3; CDR3nt: TGTGCCAGCAGCTTGTTACGGGACAGGGGCACAGATACGCAGTATTTT; CDR3aa: CASSLLRDRGTDTQYF